Presented here are 13 T cell receptor beta chains from one specimen sequenced in a study of T-cell reconstitution after alpha-beta-depleted transplantation in children. The TCRbeta library was prepared with unique molecular identifiers. TCRdb reprocessed the PCR reads with MiXCR, giving one entry per CDR3 protein. The data show about 270,000 distinct CDR3 sequences, with over 8% seen just once and around 10% held by the top ten. Specimen: PBMCs from the stem cell graft donor, collected from the stem cell graft. Receptor source: a human donor who donated a stem cell graft to a child with SCID.

This clonotype occurred a few times. This chain joins TRBV29-1 and TRBJ2-1; 12 positions match TRBD2. Germline lookup yields CDR1 SQVTM and CDR2 ANQGSEA. V lost 7 bases to trimming and J lost 9 bases; unmatched junction nucleotides: 7. This CDR3 region has 13 residues. The CDR3 DNA sequence: TGCAGCGACCTACTAGCGGGGGGCGGTGAGCAGTTCTTC. This codes for CSDLLAGGGEQFF.

This clonotype was seen a few times. V gene TRBV10-3 combines with J gene TRBJ2-3, with 8 positions matching TRBD1. This CDR3 region has 15 residues. The germline V gene encodes CDR1 ENHRY and CDR2 SYGVKD. V lost 6 bases to trimming and J lost 2 bases; unmatched junction nucleotides: 7. Here the CDR3 reads CAIRTQGAVTDTQYF. CDR3 nucleotide sequence: TGTGCCATCAGGACCCAGGGGGCGGTCACAGATACGCAGTATTTT.

This clonotype was counted only a few times. V is TRBV7-9 and J is TRBJ2-2; 11 positions match TRBD1. CDR1 and CDR2 (germline): SEHNR, FQNEAQ (reference sequence). The junction had 8 bases not matched to a gene; V was cut back by 6 bases and J by 5 bases. CDR3 size: 16 residues. CDR3 amino acids: CASRSAGTGGTGELFF. Here the CDR3 DNA reads TGTGCCAGCAGATCCGCCGGGACAGGGGGTACCGGGGAGCTGTTTTTT.

The CDR3, as DNA: TGTGCCAGCAGCCCCGAGGACAGGAAGGATCAAGAGACCCAGTACTTC. It encodes CASSPEDRKDQETQYF. The chain is built from TRBV5-5 and TRBJ2-5; 7 bases are a match to TRBD1. CDR1 and CDR2 from the germline V gene are SGHKS and YYEKEE (reference sequence). Trimming removed 4 bases from V and 2 bases from J; junction bases left unmatched: 11. There are 16 residues in the CDR3.

This clonotype was observed a handful of times. The CDR3 here is CASSPISGQPQHF. The CDR3 bases are TGTGCCAGCAGTCCTATCTCGGGCCAGCCCCAGCATTTT. V usage is TRBV12-3 or TRBV12-4 and J usage is TRBJ1-5; D is unresolved. Trimming removed 5 bases at V and 7 bases at J, with 12 bases between. The CDR3 runs to 13 residues.

CDR3 sequence reads: CASSPGGLSNTGELFF. The CDR3 coding sequence is TGTGCCAGCAGCCCCGGGGGACTCTCGAACACCGGGGAGCTGTTTTTT. The rearrangement uses TRBV7-3 and TRBJ2-2; the D gene is possibly TRBD2 (6 bases). V was clipped by 5 bases and J by 0 bases, with 13 bases between them. Germline V gene lookup returns CDR1 SGHTA and CDR2 FQGTGA. The CDR3 extends over 16 amino acids.

V gene TRBV20-1 combines with J gene TRBJ2-2, with 9 bases that match TRBD1. Germline trimming cut 6 bases from V and 2 bases from J; bases unmatched to any gene: 7. CDR3 length: 15 amino acids. The germline V gene encodes CDR1 DFQATT and CDR2 SNEGSKA (reference sequence). The CDR3 loop is CSAHPGQGNTGELFF. CDR3 DNA: TGCAGTGCGCACCCGGGACAGGGCAACACCGGGGAGCTGTTTTTT.

This clonotype was picked up many times. The chain is built from TRBV5-1 and TRBJ2-7; no clear D. The V gene's germline CDR1 is SGHRS and CDR2 YFSETQ. V dropped 0 bases and J dropped 3 bases, with 16 bases sitting between them. This CDR3 comprises 16 residues. The CDR3 nucleotides read TGCGCCAGCAGCTTGGAGGTCGGTAGAAACTTCTACGAGCAGTACTTC. Protein sequence: CASSLEVGRNFYEQYF. Together with reference TRBV5-1 and TRBJ2-7, the CDR3 gives the full variable domain: KAGVTQTPRYLIKTRGQQVTLSCSPISGHRSVSWYQQTPGQGLQFLFEYFSETQRNKGNFPGRFSGRQFSNSRSEMNVSTLELGDSALYLCASSLEVGRNFYEQYFGPGTRLTVT.

This clonotype was counted only a few times. V usage is TRBV7-8 and J usage is TRBJ2-5, with D tentatively TRBD1 (5 bases). V was shortened by 5 bases and J by 5 bases, with 15 bases between the two germline ends. The CDR3 is 14 amino acids. Germline V lookup: CDR1 SGHVS, CDR2 FQNEAQ. The CDR3 spells CASSPRRVLETQYF. The CDR3 nucleotides read TGTGCCAGCAGCCCCCGCAGGGTACTGGAGACCCAGTACTTC.

The rearrangement links TRBV20-1 to TRBJ1-5; 7 bases align to TRBD1. The germline CDR1 and CDR2 sequences are DFQATT and SNEGSKA (reference sequence). V was clipped by 6 bases and J by 0 bases; unmatched bases: 5. There are 14 residues in the CDR3. The CDR3 here is CSALTGNSNQPQHF. The CDR3 DNA sequence: TGCAGTGCCCTGACAGGGAATAGCAATCAGCCCCAGCATTTT.

In its sample, this clonotype was seen a few times. This chain joins TRBV20-1 and TRBJ2-7; D is undetermined. CDR1 DFQATT and CDR2 SNEGSKA come from the germline V gene (reference sequence). Trimming took off 0 bases at V and 4 bases at J, with 10 bases between the two ends. CDR3 size: 13 residues. The CDR3 here is CSARDDLIYEQYF. CDR3 nucleotide sequence: TGCAGTGCTAGAGATGACTTGATTTACGAGCAGTACTTC.

The chain recombines TRBV11-1 with TRBJ2-1; D is possibly TRBD2 (6 bases). CDR1 and CDR2 (germline): SGHAT, FQDESV (reference sequence). Trimming cost V 5 bases and J 12 bases, with 17 bases left between them. This CDR3 comprises 13 residues. The CDR3 DNA reads as TGTGCCAGCAGCGCTCGGGACTCCCCACGGCAGTTCTTC. It yields the protein CASSARDSPRQFF.

This clonotype has a handful of counts. A junction boundary mismatches the germline segment, possibly from a read error. The genes are TRBV5-6 and TRBJ2-7; TRBD2 matches at 8 bases. The CDR3 loop spans 18 amino acids. Germline V gene sequence: CDR1 SGHDT, CDR2 YYEEEE. The CDR3 region has the DNA TGTGCCAGCAGCTTGGTTAAGGGGGGACGGGGGGGCTCCGACGAGCAGTACTTC. Encoded protein: CASSLVKGGRGGSDEQYF.